The 6 T cell receptor beta chains reported below all come from one sample, sequenced in a study of blood T cell repertoires in COVID-19. Libraries were prepared by immunoSEQ multiplex PCR; TCRdb keeps only in-frame clonotypes and omits some of them. Of 95,000 to 150,000 clones listed, roughly 83% are singletons. The sequenced sample consisted of peripheral blood. The source is a man aged 35 to 55 with active or convalescent COVID-19.

The CDR3 region is CSVERRGGRARGNEQFF. The CDR3 nucleotides read TGCAGCGTTGAAAGAAGGGGCGGGAGGGCCCGAGGCAATGAGCAGTTCTTC. The chain couples TRBV29-1 to TRBJ2-1, with TRBD2 identical over 9 bases. This CDR3 has 17 amino acids. V shed 2 bases and J 6 bases; nucleotides not matched to a gene: 14. Germline-derived CDR1 and CDR2 are SQVTM and ANQGSEA.

This clone was picked up one time. The gene calls are TRBV12-5 and TRBJ2-5; 8 bases are a match to TRBD1. Germline CDR1 and CDR2: LGHNT and FRNRAP. The V gene end was trimmed by 4 bases and the J gene end by 4 bases; junction bases not matched to a gene: 8. This CDR3 comprises 15 residues. The CDR3 spells CASGSDPDRGETQYF. DNA for the CDR3: TGTGCTAGTGGTTCGGATCCTGACAGGGGAGAGACCCAGTACTTC.

The V gene is TRBV28, the J gene TRBJ2-3, with 11 bases lining up with TRBD2. The length of the CDR3 is 12 residues. The germline CDR1 and CDR2 sequences are MDHEN and SYDVKM. V was pared by 6 bases and J by 13 bases, with 6 bases of the junction left unmatched. The CDR3 loop is CASRPTSGEEYF. For the CDR3, the DNA is TGTGCCAGCAGACCGACTAGCGGGGAGGAGTATTTT.

In its sample, this clone was seen a few times. This chain uses TRBV30 with TRBJ1-4; possibly TRBD1 for D (5 bases). Germline V gives CDR1 GTSNPN, CDR2 SVGIG (reference sequence). V was clipped by 3 bases and J by 6 bases, with 14 bases between them. The CDR3 covers 14 residues. This chain's CDR3 is CAWSPGVLDEKLFF. The CDR3 DNA follows: TGTGCCTGGAGCCCGGGGGTGCTAGATGAAAAACTGTTTTTT.

The chain links TRBV30 to TRBJ2-7, with D unclear. CDR1 is GTSNPN and CDR2 is SVGIG in the germline V gene (reference sequence). This CDR3 is 15 amino acids long. The V end was cut by 5 bases, the J end by 1 base, with 18 bases between. Written as DNA, the CDR3 is TGTGCCTGGCGGCGGTTCGGAGCCAAATCCTACGAGCAGTACTTC. This translates into CAWRRFGAKSYEQYF. The full variable domain, rest sourced from reference TRBV30 and TRBJ2-7, is SQTIHQWPATLVQPVGSPLSLECTVEGTSNPNLYWYRQAAGRGLQLLFYSVGIGQISSEVPQNLSASRPQDRQFILSSKKLLLSDSGFYLCAWRRFGAKSYEQYFGPGTRLTVT.

The rearrangement uses TRBV7-3 and TRBJ2-1; 8 nucleotides align to TRBD2. The CDR3 spans 15 residues. The V segment lost 1 base and the J segment 7 bases; nucleotides outside the gene matches: 6. CDR1 is SGHTA, CDR2 FQGTGA, per germline. The DNA for the CDR3 is TGTGCCAGCAGCTTAAGTTTTGGGACTAGTAATGAGCAGTTCTTC. Its translation: CASSLSFGTSNEQFF.